This section outlines one T cell receptor (beta chain) sequence together with its context. In the original analysis: Amplification of reference gene primers provided the estimated nucleated cell counts. Profiled with immunoSEQ multiplex PCR; TCRdb holds only in-frame clones, not every one. D and trimming were read from the DNA, whereas the V and J calls and clone size are those reported in that table. Of approximately 67,000 clones listed, about 89% are singletons. This sample was included in a study of blood T cell repertoires in COVID-19. Whole-study context: Spain, Italy and the United States supplied samples that represented acute and convalescent COVID-19. Sources were T cells, B-cell-depleted T cells, or PBMCs; the material itself was cDNA or gDNA.

V was shortened by 4 bases and J by 8 bases, with 14 bases between the two germline ends. The germline V gene encodes CDR1 SGHTA and CDR2 FQGNSA. The CDR3 totals 13 residues. The sample comprised peripheral blood. The sequence was obtained from a man aged 45-65 years with active COVID-19. This rearrangement joins TRBV7-2 to TRBJ1-1; possibly TRBD1 for D (5 bases). CDR3 sequence reads: CASSSVFQGEAFF. CDR3 coding DNA: TGTGCCAGCAGCTCGGTCTTTCAGGGAGAAGCTTTCTTT.